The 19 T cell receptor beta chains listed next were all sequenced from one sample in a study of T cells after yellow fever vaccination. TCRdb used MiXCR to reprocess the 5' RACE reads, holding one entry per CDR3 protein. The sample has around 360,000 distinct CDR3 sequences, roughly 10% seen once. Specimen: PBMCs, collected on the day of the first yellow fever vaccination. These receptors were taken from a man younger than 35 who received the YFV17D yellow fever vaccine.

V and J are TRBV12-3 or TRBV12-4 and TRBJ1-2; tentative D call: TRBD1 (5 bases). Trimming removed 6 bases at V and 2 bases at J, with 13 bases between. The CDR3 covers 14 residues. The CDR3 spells CASRRQSVNYGYTF. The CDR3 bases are TGTGCCAGCAGGAGACAGTCCGTCAACTATGGCTACACCTTC.

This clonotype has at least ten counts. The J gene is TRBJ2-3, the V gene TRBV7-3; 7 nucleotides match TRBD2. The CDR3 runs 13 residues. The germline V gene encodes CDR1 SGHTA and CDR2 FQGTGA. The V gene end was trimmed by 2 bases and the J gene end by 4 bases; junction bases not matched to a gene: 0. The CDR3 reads CASSLREADTQYF. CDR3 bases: TGTGCCAGCAGCTTACGGGAGGCAGATACGCAGTATTTT.

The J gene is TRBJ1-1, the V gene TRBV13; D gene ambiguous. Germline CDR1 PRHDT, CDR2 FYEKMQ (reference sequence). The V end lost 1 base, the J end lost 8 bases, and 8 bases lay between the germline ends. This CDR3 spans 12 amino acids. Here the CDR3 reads CASSLVEEEAFF. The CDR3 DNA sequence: TGTGCCAGCAGCTTAGTGGAGGAAGAAGCTTTCTTT.

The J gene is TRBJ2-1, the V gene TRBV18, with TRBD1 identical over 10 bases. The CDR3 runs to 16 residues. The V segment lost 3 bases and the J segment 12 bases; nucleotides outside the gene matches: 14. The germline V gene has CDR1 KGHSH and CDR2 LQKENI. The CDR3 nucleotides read TGTGCCAGCTCACCCCCGGCGGGACAGGGGTTATTTGGGCAGTTCTTC. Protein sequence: CASSPPAGQGLFGQFF.

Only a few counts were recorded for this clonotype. This chain's CDR3 is CAWSGLANEQFF. CDR3 sequence (DNA): TGTGCCTGGAGTGGGTTGGCCAATGAGCAGTTCTTC. The chain uses TRBV30 and TRBJ2-1, with D hard to call. CDR3 size: 12 residues. The germline V gene encodes CDR1 GTSNPN and CDR2 SVGIG (reference sequence). Deletions cut 1 base from V and 6 bases from J, with 7 bases between.

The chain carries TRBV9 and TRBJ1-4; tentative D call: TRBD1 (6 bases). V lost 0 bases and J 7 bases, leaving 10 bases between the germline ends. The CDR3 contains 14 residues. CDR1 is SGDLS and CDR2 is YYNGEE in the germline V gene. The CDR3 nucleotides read TGTGCCAGCAGCGTAGATGGGGGCCGTGAAAAACTGTTTTTT. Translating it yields CASSVDGGREKLFF.

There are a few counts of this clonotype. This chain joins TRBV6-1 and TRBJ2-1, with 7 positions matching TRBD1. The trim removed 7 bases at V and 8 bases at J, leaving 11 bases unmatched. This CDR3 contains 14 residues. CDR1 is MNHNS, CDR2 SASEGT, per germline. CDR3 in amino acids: CASTPPTGSDEQFF. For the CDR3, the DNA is TGTGCCAGCACCCCACCGACAGGGTCGGATGAGCAGTTCTTC.

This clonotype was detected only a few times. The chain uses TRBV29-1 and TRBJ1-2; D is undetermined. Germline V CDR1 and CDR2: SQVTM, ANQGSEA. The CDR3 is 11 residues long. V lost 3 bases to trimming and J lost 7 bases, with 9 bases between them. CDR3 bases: TGCAGCGTTGACAACCCAGGTGGCTACACCTTC. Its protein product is CSVDNPGGYTF.

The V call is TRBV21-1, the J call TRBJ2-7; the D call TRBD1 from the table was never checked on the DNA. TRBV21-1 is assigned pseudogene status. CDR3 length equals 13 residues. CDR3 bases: TGTGCCAGCAGCAAGGACAGGGGGGACGAGCAGTACGTC. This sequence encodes CASSKDRGDEQYV.

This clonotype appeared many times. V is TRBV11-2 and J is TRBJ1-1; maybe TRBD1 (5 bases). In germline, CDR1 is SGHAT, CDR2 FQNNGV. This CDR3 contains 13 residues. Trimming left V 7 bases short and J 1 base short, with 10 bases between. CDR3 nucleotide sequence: TGTGCCAGCAACCCCGGGGGGAACACTGAAGCTTTCTTT. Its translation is CASNPGGNTEAFF. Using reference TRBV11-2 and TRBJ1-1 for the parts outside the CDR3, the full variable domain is EAGVAQSPRYKIIEKRQSVAFWCNPISGHATLYWYQQILGQGPKLLIQFQNNGVVDDSQLPKDRFSAERLKGVDSTLKIQPAKLEDSAVYLCASNPGGNTEAFFGQGTRLTVV.

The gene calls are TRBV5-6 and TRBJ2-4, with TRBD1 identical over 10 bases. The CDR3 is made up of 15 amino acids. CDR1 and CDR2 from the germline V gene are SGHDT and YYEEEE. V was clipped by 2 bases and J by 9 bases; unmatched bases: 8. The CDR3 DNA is TGTGCCAGCAGCTTAGACAGGGGGCAATTCGGCATTCAGTACTTC. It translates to CASSLDRGQFGIQYF.

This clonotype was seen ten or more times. CDR3 protein: CASSRLAGGLYNEQFF. In nucleotides, the CDR3 is TGCGCCAGCAGTAGGCTAGCGGGGGGGCTCTACAATGAGCAGTTCTTC. The chain recombines TRBV5-1 with TRBJ2-1, with 12 bases aligning to TRBD2. V trimming: 5 bases; J trimming: 3 bases; junction bases outside the gene matches: 6. This CDR3 is built from 16 residues. CDR1 and CDR2 from the germline V gene are SGHRS and YFSETQ. Complete variable domain (other parts from reference TRBV5-1 and TRBJ2-1): KAGVTQTPRYLIKTRGQQVTLSCSPISGHRSVSWYQQTPGQGLQFLFEYFSETQRNKGNFPGRFSGRQFSNSRSEMNVSTLELGDSALYLCASSRLAGGLYNEQFFGPGTRLTVL.

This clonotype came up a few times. The CDR3 DNA follows: TGCAGTGCTAATGACAGGGGCGAAAGTGGCTACACCTTC. This sequence encodes CSANDRGESGYTF. The chain recombines TRBV20-1 with TRBJ1-2, with 8 bases identical to TRBD1. The CDR3 runs to 13 residues. V gave up 4 bases and J gave up 7 bases; unmatched junction bases: 8. Germline lookup yields CDR1 DFQATT and CDR2 SNEGSKA (reference sequence).

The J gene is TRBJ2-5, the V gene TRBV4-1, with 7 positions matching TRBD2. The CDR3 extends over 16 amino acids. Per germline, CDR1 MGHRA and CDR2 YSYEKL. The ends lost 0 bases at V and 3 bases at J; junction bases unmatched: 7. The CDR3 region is CASSQDPRGIKETQYF. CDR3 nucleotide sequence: TGCGCCAGCAGCCAAGATCCGCGGGGGATCAAAGAGACCCAGTACTTC.

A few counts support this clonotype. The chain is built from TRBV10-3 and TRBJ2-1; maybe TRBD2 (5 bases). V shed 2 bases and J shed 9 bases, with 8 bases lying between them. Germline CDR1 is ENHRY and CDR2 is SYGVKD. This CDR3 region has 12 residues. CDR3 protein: CAISEGSPEQFF. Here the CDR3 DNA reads TGTGCCATCAGTGAGGGGAGTCCTGAGCAGTTCTTC.

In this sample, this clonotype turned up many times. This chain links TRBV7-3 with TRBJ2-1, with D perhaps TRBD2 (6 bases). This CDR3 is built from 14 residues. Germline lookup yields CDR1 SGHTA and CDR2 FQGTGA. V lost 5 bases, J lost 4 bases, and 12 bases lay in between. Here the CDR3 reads CASSPGVSYNEQFF. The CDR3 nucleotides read TGTGCCAGCAGCCCGGGGGTGTCATACAATGAGCAGTTCTTC. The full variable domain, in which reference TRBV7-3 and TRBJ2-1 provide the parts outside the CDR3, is GAGVSQTPSNKVTEKGKYVELRCDPISGHTALYWYRQSLGQGPEFLIYFQGTGAADDSGLPNDRFFAVRPEGSVSTLKIQRTERGDSAVYLCASSPGVSYNEQFFGPGTRLTVL.

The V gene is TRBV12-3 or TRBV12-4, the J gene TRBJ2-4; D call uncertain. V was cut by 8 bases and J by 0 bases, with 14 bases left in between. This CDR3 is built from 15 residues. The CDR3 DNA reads TGTGCCAGCGGATACGGGTGGGGAGCCAAAAACATTCAGTACTTC. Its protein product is CASGYGWGAKNIQYF.

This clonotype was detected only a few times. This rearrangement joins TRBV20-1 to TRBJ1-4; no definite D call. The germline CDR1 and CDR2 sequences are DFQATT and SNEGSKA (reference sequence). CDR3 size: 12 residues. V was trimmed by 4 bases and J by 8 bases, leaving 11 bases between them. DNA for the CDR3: TGCAGTGCTACCCCCTCTGGAGAAAAACTGTTTTTT. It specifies CSATPSGEKLFF.

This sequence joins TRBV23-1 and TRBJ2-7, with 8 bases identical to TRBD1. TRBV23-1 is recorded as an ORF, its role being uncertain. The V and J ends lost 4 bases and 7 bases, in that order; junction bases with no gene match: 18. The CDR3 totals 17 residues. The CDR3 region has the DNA TGCGCCAGCAGTCGGGAGAACCCGGACAGGGACTTTACGGAGCAGTACGTC. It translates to CASSRENPDRDFTEQYV.